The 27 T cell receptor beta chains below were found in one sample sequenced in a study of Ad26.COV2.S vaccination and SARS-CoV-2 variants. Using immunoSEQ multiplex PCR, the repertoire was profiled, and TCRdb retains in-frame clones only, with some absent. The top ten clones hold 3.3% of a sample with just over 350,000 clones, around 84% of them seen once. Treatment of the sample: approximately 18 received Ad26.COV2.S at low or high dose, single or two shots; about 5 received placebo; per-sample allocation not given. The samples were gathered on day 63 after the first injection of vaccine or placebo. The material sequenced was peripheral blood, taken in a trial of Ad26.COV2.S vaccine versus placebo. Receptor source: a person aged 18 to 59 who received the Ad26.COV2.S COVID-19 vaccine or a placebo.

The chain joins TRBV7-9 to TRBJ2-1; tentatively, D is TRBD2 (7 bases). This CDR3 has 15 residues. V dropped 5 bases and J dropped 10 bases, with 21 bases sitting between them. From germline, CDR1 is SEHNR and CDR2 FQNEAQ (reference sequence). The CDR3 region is CASSHPRSRGGEQFF. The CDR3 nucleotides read TGTGCCAGCAGCCACCCCCGATCTAGGGGGGGAGAGCAGTTCTTC.

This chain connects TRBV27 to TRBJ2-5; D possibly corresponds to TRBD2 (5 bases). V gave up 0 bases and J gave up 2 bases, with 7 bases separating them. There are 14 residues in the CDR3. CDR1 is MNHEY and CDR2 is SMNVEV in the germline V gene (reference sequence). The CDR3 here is CASSLSGGQETQYF. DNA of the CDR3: TGTGCCAGCAGTTTATCTGGCGGGCAAGAGACCCAGTACTTC.

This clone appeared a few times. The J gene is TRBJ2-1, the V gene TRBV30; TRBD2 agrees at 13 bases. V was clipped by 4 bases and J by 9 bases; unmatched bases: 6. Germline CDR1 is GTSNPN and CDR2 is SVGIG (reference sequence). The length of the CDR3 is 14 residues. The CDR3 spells CAWKGGLAGVEQFF. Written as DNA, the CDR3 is TGTGCCTGGAAAGGCGGACTAGCGGGAGTTGAGCAGTTCTTC.

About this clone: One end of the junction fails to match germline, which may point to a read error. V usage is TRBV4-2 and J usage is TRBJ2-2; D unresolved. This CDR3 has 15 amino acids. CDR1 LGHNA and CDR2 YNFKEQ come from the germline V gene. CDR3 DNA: TGTGCCAGCAGCCAAAGTGAGGCGAAGACCGGGGAGCTGTTTTTT. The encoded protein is CASSQSEAKTGELFF.

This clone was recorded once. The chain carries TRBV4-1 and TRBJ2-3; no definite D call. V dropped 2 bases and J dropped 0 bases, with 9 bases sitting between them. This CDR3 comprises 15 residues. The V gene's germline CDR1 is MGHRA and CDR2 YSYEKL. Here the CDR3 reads CASSQRSSSTDTQYF. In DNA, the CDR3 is TGCGCCAGCAGCCAACGTTCATCTAGCACAGATACGCAGTATTTT.

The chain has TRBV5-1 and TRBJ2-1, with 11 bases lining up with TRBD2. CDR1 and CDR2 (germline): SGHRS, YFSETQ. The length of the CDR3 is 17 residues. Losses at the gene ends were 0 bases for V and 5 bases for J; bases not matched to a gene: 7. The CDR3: CASSLGLAGRWDNEQFF. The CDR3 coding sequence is TGCGCCAGCAGCTTGGGACTAGCGGGGCGCTGGGACAATGAGCAGTTCTTC.

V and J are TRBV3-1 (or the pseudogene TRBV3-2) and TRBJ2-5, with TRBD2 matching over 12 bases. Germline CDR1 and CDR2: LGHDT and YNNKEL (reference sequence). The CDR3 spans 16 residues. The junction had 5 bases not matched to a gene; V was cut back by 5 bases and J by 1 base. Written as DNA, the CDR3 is TGTGCCAGCAGCACGCCGACTAGCGGGAGCCAAGAGACCCAGTACTTC. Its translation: CASSTPTSGSQETQYF.

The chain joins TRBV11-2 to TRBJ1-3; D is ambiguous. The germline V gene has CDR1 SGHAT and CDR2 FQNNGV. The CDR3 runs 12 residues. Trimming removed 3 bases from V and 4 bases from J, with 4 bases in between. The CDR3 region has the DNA TGTGCCAGCAGCTTCTCCGGAAACACCATATATTTT. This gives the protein CASSFSGNTIYF. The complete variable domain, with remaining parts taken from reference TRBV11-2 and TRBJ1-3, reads EAGVAQSPRYKIIEKRQSVAFWCNPISGHATLYWYQQILGQGPKLLIQFQNNGVVDDSQLPKDRFSAERLKGVDSTLKIQPAKLEDSAVYLCASSFSGNTIYFGEGSWLTVV.

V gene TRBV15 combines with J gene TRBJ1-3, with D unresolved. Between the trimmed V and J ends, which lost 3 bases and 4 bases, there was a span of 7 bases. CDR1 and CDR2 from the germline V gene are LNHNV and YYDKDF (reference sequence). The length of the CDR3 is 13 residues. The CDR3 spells CATSSQVGNTIYF. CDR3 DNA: TGTGCCACCAGCAGTCAAGTGGGAAACACCATATATTTT.

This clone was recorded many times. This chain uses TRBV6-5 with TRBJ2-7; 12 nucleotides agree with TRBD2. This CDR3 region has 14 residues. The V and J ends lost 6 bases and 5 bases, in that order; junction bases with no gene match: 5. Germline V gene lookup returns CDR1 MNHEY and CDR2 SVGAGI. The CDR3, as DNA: TGTGCCAGCAGCCTAGCGGGAGGGCGCCACGAGCAGTACTTC. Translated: CASSLAGGRHEQYF.

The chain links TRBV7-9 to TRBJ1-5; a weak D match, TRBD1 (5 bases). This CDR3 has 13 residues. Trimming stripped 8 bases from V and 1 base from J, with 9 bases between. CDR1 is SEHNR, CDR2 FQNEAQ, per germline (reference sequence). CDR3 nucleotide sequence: TGTGCCAGCCAGAGGGACAGCAATCAGCCCCAGCATTTT. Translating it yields CASQRDSNQPQHF. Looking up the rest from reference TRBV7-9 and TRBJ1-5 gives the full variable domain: DTGVSQNPRHKITKRGQNVTFRCDPISEHNRLYWYRQTLGQGPEFLTYFQNEAQLEKSRLLSDRFSAERPKGSFSTLEIQRTEQGDSAMYLCASQRDSNQPQHFGDGTRLSIL.

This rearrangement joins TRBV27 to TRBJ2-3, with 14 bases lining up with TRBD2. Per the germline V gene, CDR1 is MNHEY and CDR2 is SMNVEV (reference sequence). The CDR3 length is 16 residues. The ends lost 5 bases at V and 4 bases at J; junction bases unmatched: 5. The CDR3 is CASSLGTSGGPDTQYF. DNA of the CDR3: TGTGCCAGCAGTCTGGGGACTAGCGGGGGACCAGATACGCAGTATTTT.

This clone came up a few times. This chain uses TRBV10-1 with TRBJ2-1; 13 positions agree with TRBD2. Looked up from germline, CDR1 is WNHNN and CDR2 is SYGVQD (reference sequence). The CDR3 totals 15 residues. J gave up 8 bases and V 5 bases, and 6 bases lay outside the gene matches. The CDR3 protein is CASSPLAGGHDEQFF. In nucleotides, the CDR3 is TGCGCCAGCAGTCCACTAGCGGGGGGGCACGATGAGCAGTTCTTC.

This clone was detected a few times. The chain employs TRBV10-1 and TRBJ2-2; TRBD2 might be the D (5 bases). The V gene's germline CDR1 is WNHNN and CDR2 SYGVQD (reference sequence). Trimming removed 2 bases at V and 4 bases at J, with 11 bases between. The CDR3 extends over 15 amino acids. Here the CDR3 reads CASSEKGVGTGELFF. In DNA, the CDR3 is TGCGCCAGCAGTGAGAAGGGAGTGGGCACCGGGGAGCTGTTTTTT.

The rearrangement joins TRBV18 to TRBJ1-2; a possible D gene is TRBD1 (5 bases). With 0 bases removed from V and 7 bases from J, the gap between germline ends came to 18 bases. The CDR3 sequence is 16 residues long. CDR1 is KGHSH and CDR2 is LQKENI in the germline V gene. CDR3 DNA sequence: TGTGCCAGCTCACCACCCATTAAGGACATCGATCCTGGCTACACCTTC. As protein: CASSPPIKDIDPGYTF.

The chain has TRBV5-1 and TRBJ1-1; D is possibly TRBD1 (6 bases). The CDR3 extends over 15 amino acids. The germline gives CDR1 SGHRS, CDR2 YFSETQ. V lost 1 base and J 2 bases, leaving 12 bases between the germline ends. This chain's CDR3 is CASSLNGGGNTEAFF. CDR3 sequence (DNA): TGCGCCAGCAGCTTGAATGGGGGCGGCAACACTGAAGCTTTCTTT.

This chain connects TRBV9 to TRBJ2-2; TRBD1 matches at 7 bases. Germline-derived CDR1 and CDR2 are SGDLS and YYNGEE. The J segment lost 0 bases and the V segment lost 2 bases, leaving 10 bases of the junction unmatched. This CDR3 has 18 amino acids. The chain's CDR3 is CASSVSTSTGPNTGELFF. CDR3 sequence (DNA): TGTGCCAGCAGCGTCTCTACTTCGACAGGGCCGAACACCGGGGAGCTGTTTTTT.

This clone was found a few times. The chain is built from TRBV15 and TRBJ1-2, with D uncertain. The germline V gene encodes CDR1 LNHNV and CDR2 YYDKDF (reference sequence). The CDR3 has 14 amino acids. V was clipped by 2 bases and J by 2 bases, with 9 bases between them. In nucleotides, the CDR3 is TGTGCCACCAGCAGAACTCCTCCGAACTATGGCTACACCTTC. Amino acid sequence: CATSRTPPNYGYTF. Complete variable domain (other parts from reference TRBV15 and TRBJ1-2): DAMVIQNPRYQVTQFGKPVTLSCSQTLNHNVMYWYQQKSSQAPKLLFHYYDKDFNNEADTPDNFQSRRPNTSFCFLDIRSPGLGDTAMYLCATSRTPPNYGYTFGSGTRLTVV.

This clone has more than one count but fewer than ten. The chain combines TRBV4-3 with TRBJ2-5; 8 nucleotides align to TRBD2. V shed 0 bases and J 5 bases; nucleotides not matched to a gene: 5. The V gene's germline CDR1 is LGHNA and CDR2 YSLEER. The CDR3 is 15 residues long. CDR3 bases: TGCGCCAGCAGCCAAGATACGGGAGGGGGGGAGACCCAGTACTTC. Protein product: CASSQDTGGGETQYF.

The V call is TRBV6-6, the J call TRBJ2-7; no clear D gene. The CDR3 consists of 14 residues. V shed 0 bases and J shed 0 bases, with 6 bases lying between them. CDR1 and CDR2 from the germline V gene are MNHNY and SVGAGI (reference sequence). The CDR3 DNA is TGTGCCAGCAGTTACTCGGAGAGCTCCTACGAGCAGTACTTC. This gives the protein CASSYSESSYEQYF.

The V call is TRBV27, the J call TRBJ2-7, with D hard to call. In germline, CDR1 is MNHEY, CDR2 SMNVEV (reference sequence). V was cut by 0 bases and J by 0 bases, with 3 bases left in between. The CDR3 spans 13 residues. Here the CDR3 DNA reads TGTGCCAGCAGTTTATCCACCTCCTACGAGCAGTACTTC. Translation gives CASSLSTSYEQYF.

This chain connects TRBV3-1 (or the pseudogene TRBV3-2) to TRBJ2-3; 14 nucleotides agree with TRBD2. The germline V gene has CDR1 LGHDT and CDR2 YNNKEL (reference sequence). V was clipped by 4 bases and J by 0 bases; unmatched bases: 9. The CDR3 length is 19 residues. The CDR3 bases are TGTGCCAGCAGCCCTGCCGGGACTAGCGGGGGCATTAGCACAGATACGCAGTATTTT. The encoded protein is CASSPAGTSGGISTDTQYF.

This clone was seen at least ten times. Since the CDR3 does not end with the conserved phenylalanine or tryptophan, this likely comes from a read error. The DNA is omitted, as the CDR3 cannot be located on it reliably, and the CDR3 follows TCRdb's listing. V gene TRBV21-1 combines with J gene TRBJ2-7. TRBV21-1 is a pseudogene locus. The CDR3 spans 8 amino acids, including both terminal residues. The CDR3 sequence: CASSKGGL.

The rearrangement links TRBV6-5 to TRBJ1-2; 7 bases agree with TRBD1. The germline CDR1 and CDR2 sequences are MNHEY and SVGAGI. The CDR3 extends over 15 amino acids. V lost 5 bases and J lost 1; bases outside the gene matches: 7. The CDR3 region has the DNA TGTGCCAGCAGTAACGCCGGGACAGATAACTATGGCTACACCTTC. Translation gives CASSNAGTDNYGYTF.

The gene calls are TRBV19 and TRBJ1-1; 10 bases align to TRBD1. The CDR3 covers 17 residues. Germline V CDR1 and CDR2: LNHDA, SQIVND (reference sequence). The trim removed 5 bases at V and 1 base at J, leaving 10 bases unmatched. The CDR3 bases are TGTGCCAGTAGTCCCAACGCGGGACAGGGGTCGAACACTGAAGCTTTCTTT. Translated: CASSPNAGQGSNTEAFF.

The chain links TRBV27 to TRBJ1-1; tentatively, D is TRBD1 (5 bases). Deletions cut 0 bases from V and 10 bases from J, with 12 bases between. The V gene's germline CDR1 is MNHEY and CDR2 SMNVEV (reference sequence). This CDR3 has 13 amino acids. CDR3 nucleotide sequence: TGTGCCAGCAGTTTATCGATCGGAGGGGTAGCTTTCTTT. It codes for CASSLSIGGVAFF.

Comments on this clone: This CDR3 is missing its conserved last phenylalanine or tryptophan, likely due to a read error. The CDR3 region has the DNA TGTGCCAGCAGTGAGGATAGGGCAAGTGGCTATGGCTACACCGTC. Protein: CASSEDRASGYGYTV. V and J are TRBV25-1 and TRBJ1-2; D is undetermined. The length of the CDR3 is 15 residues. V lost 3 bases to trimming and J lost 4 bases, with 15 bases between them. Germline CDR1 and CDR2: MGHDK and SYGVNS.